The rows below give T cell receptor beta chains drawn from one sample of a study of immune heterogeneity within non-small cell lung tumors. TCRdb called the multiplex PCR reads again in MiXCR, with one record for every CDR3 protein. The sample lists roughly 23,000 distinct CDR3 sequences, 25% to 30% occurring once. The specimen was lung tumor tissue. The receptors come from a man aged 35 to 55 with non-small cell lung cancer. CDR3s include the opening cysteine and the closing phenylalanine or tryptophan. A D gene is named only where the DNA matches it firmly. Some rows have no size entry. The others give once, few or many, or a class for an expanded clone.

v_gene: TRBV11-3
d_gene: TRBD1
abundance: few
j_gene: TRBJ2-5
CDR3aa: CASSLRDRGGKETQYF
CDR3nt: TGTGCCAGCAGCTTAAGGGACAGGGGAGGAAAAGAGACCCAGTACTTC

v_gene: TRBV5-8
d_gene: .
abundance: many
j_gene: TRBJ2-1
CDR3aa: CASSVGPTTYNEQFF
CDR3nt: TGTGCCAGCAGCGTGGGACCGACTACTTACAATGAGCAGTTCTTC

v_gene: TRBV9
d_gene: .
abundance: .
j_gene: TRBJ2-6
CDR3aa: CASSQKRGAASGANVLTF
CDR3nt: TGTGCCAGCAGCCAAAAACGGGGGGCGGCCTCTGGGGCCAACGTCCTGACTTTC

v_gene: TRBV24-1
d_gene: TRBD1
abundance: .
j_gene: TRBJ2-5
CDR3aa: CATNDPTGPETQYF
CDR3nt: TGTGCCACCAATGATCCGACAGGGCCAGAGACCCAGTACTTC

v_gene: TRBV5-6
d_gene: .
abundance: few
j_gene: TRBJ1-6
CDR3aa: CASSLGRGSHYNSPLHF
CDR3nt: TGTGCCAGCAGCTTGGGTCGGGGTTCCCACTATAATTCACCCCTCCACTTT

v_gene: TRBV7-2
d_gene: .
abundance: .
j_gene: TRBJ1-1
CDR3aa: CASSLPGAEAFF
CDR3nt: TGTGCCAGCAGCTTACCCGGCGCTGAAGCTTTCTTT

v_gene: TRBV7-2
d_gene: .
abundance: few
j_gene: TRBJ2-2
CDR3aa: CASSRRGGTTSNTGELFF
CDR3nt: TGTGCCAGCAGCCGCAGGGGAGGGACGACCTCGAACACCGGGGAGCTGTTTTTT

v_gene: TRBV5-1
d_gene: TRBD1
abundance: .
j_gene: TRBJ2-2
CDR3aa: CASSQVTGGGTGELFF
CDR3nt: TGCGCCAGCAGCCAAGTGACAGGGGGCGGCACCGGGGAGCTGTTTTTT

v_gene: TRBV5-1
d_gene: TRBD2
abundance: many
j_gene: TRBJ2-1
CDR3aa: CASSRLTGGPRNEQFF
CDR3nt: TGCGCCAGCAGCCGACTAACGGGAGGGCCAAGGAATGAGCAGTTCTTC

v_gene: TRBV12-5
d_gene: .
abundance: few
j_gene: TRBJ2-1
CDR3aa: CASAHEPGTDEQFF
CDR3nt: TGTGCTAGTGCTCACGAACCGGGGACCGACGAGCAGTTCTTC

v_gene: TRBV7-9
d_gene: .
abundance: once
j_gene: TRBJ2-5
CDR3aa: CANSPNFGETQYF
CDR3nt: TGTGCCAACAGCCCGAATTTTGGGGAGACCCAGTACTTC

v_gene: TRBV18
d_gene: TRBD1
abundance: .
j_gene: TRBJ2-7
CDR3aa: CASSRLLGTGRNEQYF
CDR3nt: TGTGCCAGCTCCCGACTGCTCGGGACAGGGAGGAACGAGCAGTACTTC

v_gene: TRBV19
d_gene: .
abundance: many
j_gene: TRBJ2-1
CDR3aa: CASSIGYNEQFF
CDR3nt: TGTGCCAGTAGTATTGGTTACAATGAGCAGTTCTTC

v_gene: TRBV20-1
d_gene: TRBD2
abundance: .
j_gene: TRBJ2-1
CDR3aa: CSAQTGGGVDNEQFF
CDR3nt: TGCAGTGCGCAGACTGGTGGGGGGGTCGACAATGAGCAGTTCTTC

v_gene: TRBV12-5
d_gene: .
abundance: many
j_gene: TRBJ1-2
CDR3aa: CASGSPPGGIYGYTF
CDR3nt: TGTGCTAGTGGTTCGCCCCCCGGGGGGATCTATGGCTACACCTTC

v_gene: TRBV29-1
d_gene: .
abundance: .
j_gene: TRBJ1-2
CDR3aa: CSVEGTDFNYCYTF
CDR3nt: TGCAGCGTTGAAGGGACAGACTTTAACTATTGCTACACCTTC

v_gene: TRBV5-1
d_gene: .
abundance: many
j_gene: TRBJ2-5
CDR3aa: CASRSADQETQYF
CDR3nt: TGCGCCAGCAGATCGGCTGACCAAGAGACCCAGTACTTC

v_gene: TRBV12-3/TRBV12-4
d_gene: TRBD2
abundance: medium-sized
j_gene: TRBJ2-7
CDR3aa: CASSPPGLAVSGSYEQYF
CDR3nt: TGTGCCAGCAGTCCCCCCGGACTAGCGGTCTCCGGGTCCTACGAGCAGTACTTC

v_gene: TRBV19
d_gene: .
abundance: .
j_gene: TRBJ1-2
CDR3aa: CASCRGNRDAYGYTF
CDR3nt: TGTGCCAGTTGTAGGGGTAACAGGGACGCCTATGGCTACACCTTC

v_gene: TRBV6-2/TRBV6-3
d_gene: TRBD1
abundance: many
j_gene: TRBJ2-7
CDR3aa: CASSYSKGATYEQYF
CDR3nt: TGTGCCAGCAGTTACTCGAAGGGGGCAACCTACGAGCAGTACTTC

v_gene: TRBV5-1
d_gene: .
abundance: few
j_gene: TRBJ2-2
CDR3aa: CASSLGPSGAGELFF
CDR3nt: TGCGCCAGCAGCTTGGGTCCGTCGGGGGCCGGGGAGCTGTTTTTT

v_gene: TRBV4-3
d_gene: .
abundance: .
j_gene: TRBJ1-1
CDR3aa: CASSQDWGDMKTEAFF
CDR3nt: TGCGCCAGCAGCCAAGATTGGGGGGACATGAAGACTGAAGCTTTCTTT

v_gene: TRBV6-1
d_gene: .
abundance: .
j_gene: TRBJ2-5
CDR3aa: CASSDRLRETQYF
CDR3nt: TGTGCCAGCAGTGATAGGCTACGGGAGACCCAGTACTTC

v_gene: TRBV4-2
d_gene: .
abundance: .
j_gene: TRBJ2-7
CDR3aa: CASSQDGSAYEQYF
CDR3nt: TGTGCCAGCAGCCAAGACGGGAGTGCCTACGAGCAGTACTTC

v_gene: TRBV20-1
d_gene: .
abundance: many
j_gene: TRBJ2-1
CDR3aa: CSASNYLSSYNEQFF
CDR3nt: TGCAGTGCTAGTAATTACTTGAGCTCCTACAATGAGCAGTTCTTC